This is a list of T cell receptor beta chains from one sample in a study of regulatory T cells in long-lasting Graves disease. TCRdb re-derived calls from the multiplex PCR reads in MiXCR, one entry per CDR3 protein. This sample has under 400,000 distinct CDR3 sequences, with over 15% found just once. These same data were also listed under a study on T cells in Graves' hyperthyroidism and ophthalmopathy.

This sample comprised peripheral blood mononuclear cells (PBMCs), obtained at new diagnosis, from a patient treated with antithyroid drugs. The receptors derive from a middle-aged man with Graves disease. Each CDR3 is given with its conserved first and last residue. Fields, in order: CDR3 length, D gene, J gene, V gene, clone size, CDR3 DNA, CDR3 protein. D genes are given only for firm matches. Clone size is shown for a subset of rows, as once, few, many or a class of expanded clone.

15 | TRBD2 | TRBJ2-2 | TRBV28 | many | TGTGCCAGCAGCCCGCCGGGGAGGGACACCGGGGAGCTGTTTTTT | CASSPPGRDTGELFF
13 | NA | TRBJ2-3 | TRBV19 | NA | TGTGCCAGTAGTATAGGTGGCATAGATACGCAGTATTTT | CASSIGGIDTQYF
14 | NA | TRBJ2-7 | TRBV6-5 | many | TGTGCCAGCAGTTACTCAGGGGTCACCTACGAGCAGTACTTC | CASSYSGVTYEQYF
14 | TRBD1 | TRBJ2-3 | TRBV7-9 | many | TGTGCCAGCAGCTTGTCCCGGGACAGCGATACGCAGTATTTT | CASSLSRDSDTQYF
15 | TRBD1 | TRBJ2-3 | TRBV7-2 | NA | TGTGCCAGCAGCTTAGCGGCAGGGGGCGAAGATACGCAGTATTTT | CASSLAAGGEDTQYF
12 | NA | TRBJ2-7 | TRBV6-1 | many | TGTGCCAGCAGTGGACGGGTCTACGAGCAGTACTTC | CASSGRVYEQYF
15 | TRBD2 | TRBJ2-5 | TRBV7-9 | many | TGTGCCAGCAGTTTGGGACTAGCCATACAAGAGACCCAGTACTTC | CASSLGLAIQETQYF
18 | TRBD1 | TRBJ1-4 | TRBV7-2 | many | TGTGCCAGCAGCTTAGCAATTCCGGGACAGGGCAAAAACGAAAAACTGTTTTTT | CASSLAIPGQGKNEKLFF
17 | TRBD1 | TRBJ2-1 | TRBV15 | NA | TGTGCCACCAGAGAAAAGTATGGACAGGGTTTCTACAATGAGCAGTTCTTC | CATREKYGQGFYNEQFF
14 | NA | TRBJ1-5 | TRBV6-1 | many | TGTGCCAGCAGCCGTACTTCTTTGGTTCAGCCCCAGCATTTT | CASSRTSLVQPQHF
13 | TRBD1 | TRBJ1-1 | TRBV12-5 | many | TGTGCTAGCTTTTGGACAGGGAACACTGAAGCTTTCTTT | CASFWTGNTEAFF
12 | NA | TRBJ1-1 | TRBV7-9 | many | TGTGCCAGCAGCTTAGCGGGCAGAGAAGCTTTCTTT | CASSLAGREAFF
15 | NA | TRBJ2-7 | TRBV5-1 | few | TGCGCCAGCAGCCAATTACAGGGTTCCTCCTACGAGCAGTACTTC | CASSQLQGSSYEQYF
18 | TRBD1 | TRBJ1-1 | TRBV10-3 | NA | TGTGCCATCAGCTCGAGGCCGGGACAGGGCATAGGGAACACTGAAGCTTTCTTT | CAISSRPGQGIGNTEAFF
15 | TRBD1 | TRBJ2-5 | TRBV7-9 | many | TGTGCCAGCAGCCCACCGGGACAGGCGGAGGAGACCCAGTACTTC | CASSPPGQAEETQYF
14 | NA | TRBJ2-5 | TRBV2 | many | TGTGCCAGTTATAGAGGTGGGTCCCAAGAGACCCAGTACTTC | CASYRGGSQETQYF
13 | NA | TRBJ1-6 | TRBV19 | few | TGTGCCAGTATGGGCCAGTATAATTCACCCCTCCACTTT | CASMGQYNSPLHF
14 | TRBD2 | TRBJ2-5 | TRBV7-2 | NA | TGTGCCAGCAGCGTCAGCGGGAACCAAGAGACCCAGTACTTC | CASSVSGNQETQYF
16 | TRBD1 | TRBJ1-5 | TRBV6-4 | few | TGTGCCAGCAGTGATAGGCGACAGGGTGCCAATCAGCCCCAGCATTTT | CASSDRRQGANQPQHF
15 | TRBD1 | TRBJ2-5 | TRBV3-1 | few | TGTGCCAGCAGCCAAGGGCACAGGGGCACGGAGACCCAGTACTTC | CASSQGHRGTETQYF
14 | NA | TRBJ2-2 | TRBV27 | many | TGTGCCAGCAGTTATGGGGGGAACACCGGGGAGCTGTTTTTT | CASSYGGNTGELFF
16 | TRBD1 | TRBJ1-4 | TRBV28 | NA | TGTGCCAGCAGTCCCACCGGACAGGGGTTTAATGAAAAACTGTTTTTT | CASSPTGQGFNEKLFF
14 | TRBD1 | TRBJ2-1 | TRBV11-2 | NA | TGTGCCAGCACCACGGGACAGGTAATCAATGAGCAGTTCTTC | CASTTGQVINEQFF
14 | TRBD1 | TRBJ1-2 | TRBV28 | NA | TGTGCCAGCAGTCAGACAGGGAATGATTATGGCTACACCTTC | CASSQTGNDYGYTF
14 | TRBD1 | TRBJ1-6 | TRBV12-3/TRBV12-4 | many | TGTGCCAGCACCTCGACAGGGGGCATTTCACCCCTCCACTTT | CASTSTGGISPLHF
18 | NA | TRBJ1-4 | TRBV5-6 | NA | TGTGCCAGCAGCTTGGTGGGCAGGGCTATTGCAACTAATGAAAAACTGTTTTTT | CASSLVGRAIATNEKLFF
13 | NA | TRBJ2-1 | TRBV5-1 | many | TGCGCCAGCAGCTTGGACATAACGAATGAGCAGTTCTTC | CASSLDITNEQFF
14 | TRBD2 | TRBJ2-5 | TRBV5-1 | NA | TGCGCCAGCAGCACCGCGTCTAGCGGGGAGACCCAGTACTTC | CASSTASSGETQYF
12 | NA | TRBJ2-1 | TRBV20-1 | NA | TGCAGTGCCGACAGCGCCTACAATGAGCAGTTCTTC | CSADSAYNEQFF
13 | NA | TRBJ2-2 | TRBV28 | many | TGTGCCAGCAGCTTAACCGTTACCGGGGAGCTGTTTTTT | CASSLTVTGELFF
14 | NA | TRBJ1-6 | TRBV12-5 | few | TGTGCTAGTGGTTTGGTCCCGGAGAAATCACCCCTCCACTTT | CASGLVPEKSPLHF
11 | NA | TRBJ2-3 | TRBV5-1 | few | TGCGCCAGCACCGACACAGATACGCAGTATTTT | CASTDTDTQYF
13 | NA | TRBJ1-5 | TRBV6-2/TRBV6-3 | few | TGTGCCAGCAGTTACTTGGGAGGGCAGCCCCAGCATTTT | CASSYLGGQPQHF
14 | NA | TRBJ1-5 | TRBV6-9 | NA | TGTGCCAGCAGTTACAGTCGGGTCAATCAGCCCCAGCATTTT | CASSYSRVNQPQHF
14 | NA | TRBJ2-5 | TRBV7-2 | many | TGTGCCAGCAGCTTAGTTCAGGGTCCGGAGACCCAGTACTTC | CASSLVQGPETQYF
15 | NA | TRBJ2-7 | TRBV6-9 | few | TGTGCCAGCAGTTACTCCGCCGGGAGCTCCTACGAGCAGTACTTC | CASSYSAGSSYEQYF
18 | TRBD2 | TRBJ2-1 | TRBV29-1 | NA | TGCAGCGCTGGGAAACCGGGACTAGCGGGGGGGGATTACAATGAGCAGTTCTTC | CSAGKPGLAGGDYNEQFF
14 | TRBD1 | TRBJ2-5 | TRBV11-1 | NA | TGTGCCAGCAGCTCTGGGGACAGCTTTAAGACCCAGTACTTC | CASSSGDSFKTQYF
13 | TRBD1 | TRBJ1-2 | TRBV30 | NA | TGTGCCTGGAGTGGACAGGGGGCGAACGGCTACACCTTC | CAWSGQGANGYTF
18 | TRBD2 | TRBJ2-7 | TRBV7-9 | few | TGTGCCAGCAGCTTAGGGGCTAGCGGGGGCCAAAGCTCCTACGAGCAGTACTTC | CASSLGASGGQSSYEQYF
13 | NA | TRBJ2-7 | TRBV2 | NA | TGTGCCAGCAACAGAGGGTGGGGGCTTGGGCAGTACTTC | CASNRGWGLGQYF
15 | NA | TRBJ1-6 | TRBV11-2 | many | TGTGCCAGCAGTTTTTTGGGGGGCGTCACTTCACCCCTCCACTTT | CASSFLGGVTSPLHF
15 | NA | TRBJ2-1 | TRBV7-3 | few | TGTGCCAGCAGCTCTCTACCCAGACCGTACAATGAGCAGTTCTTC | CASSSLPRPYNEQFF
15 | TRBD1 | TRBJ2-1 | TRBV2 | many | TGTGCCAGCAGGTGGGACAGGGGGGCCTACAATGAGCAGTTCTTC | CASRWDRGAYNEQFF
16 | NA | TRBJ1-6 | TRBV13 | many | TGTGCCAGCAGCTTGAGAGGACCGAGATATAATTCACCCCTCCACTTT | CASSLRGPRYNSPLHF
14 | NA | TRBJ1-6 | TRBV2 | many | TGTGCCAGCAGAGCTGGGACGGGACTTTTTCCCCTCCACTTT | CASRAGTGLFPLHF
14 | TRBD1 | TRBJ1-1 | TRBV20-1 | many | TGCAGTGCTTACACCGGGACAGGGTACACTGAAGCTTTCTTT | CSAYTGTGYTEAFF
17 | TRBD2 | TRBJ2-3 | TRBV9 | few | TGTGCCAGCAGCGTAGCTCCAGCGGGGGGAACGACAGATACGCAGTATTTT | CASSVAPAGGTTDTQYF
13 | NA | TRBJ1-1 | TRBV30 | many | TGTGCCTGGAGTGTACAAGTCAACACTGAAGCTTTCTTT | CAWSVQVNTEAFF
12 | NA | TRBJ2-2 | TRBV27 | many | TGTGCCAGCAGTTGGGCGGACGGGGAGCTGTTTTTT | CASSWADGELFF
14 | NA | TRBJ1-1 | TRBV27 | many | TGTGCCAGCAGTTTAAACGGGGAGAACACTGAAGCTTTCTTT | CASSLNGENTEAFF
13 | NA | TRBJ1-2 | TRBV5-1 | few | TGCGCCAGCAGCCACGCAAGTTACTATGGCTACACCTTC | CASSHASYYGYTF
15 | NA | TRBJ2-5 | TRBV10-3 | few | TGTGCCATCAGTGAGTCCGGGCGCTACCAAGAGACCCAGTACTTC | CAISESGRYQETQYF
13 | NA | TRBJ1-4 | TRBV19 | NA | TGTGCCAGTAGTACCGGGACATACGAAAAACTGTTTTTT | CASSTGTYEKLFF
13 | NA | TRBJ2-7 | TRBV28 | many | TGTGCCAGCAGCCCCGACTACTCCTACGAGCAGTACTTC | CASSPDYSYEQYF